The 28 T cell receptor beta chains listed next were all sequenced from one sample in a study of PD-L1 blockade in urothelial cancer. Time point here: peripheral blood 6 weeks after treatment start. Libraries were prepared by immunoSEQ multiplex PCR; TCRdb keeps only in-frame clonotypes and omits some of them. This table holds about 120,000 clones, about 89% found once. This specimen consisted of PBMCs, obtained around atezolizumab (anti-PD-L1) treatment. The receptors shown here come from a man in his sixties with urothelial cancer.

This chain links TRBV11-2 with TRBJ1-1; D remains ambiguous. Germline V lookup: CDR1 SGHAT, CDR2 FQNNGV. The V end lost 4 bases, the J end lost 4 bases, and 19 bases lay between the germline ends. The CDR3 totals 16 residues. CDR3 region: CASSSLPDGSGTEAFF. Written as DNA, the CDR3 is TGTGCCAGCAGCTCCCTCCCGGACGGTAGCGGCACTGAAGCTTTCTTT.

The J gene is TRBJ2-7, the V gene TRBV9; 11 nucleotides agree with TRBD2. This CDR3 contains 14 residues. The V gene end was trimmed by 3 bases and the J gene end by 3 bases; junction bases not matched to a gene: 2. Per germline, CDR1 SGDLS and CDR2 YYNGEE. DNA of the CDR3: TGTGCCAGCAGCGGGGGACTAGCGGTCTACGAGCAGTACTTC. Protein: CASSGGLAVYEQYF.

The CDR3 DNA reads as TGTGCCAGCAGAAAGACTAGCATGAACACCGGGGAGCTGTTTTTT. Encoded protein: CASRKTSMNTGELFF. The gene calls are TRBV2 and TRBJ2-2, with TRBD2 identical over 7 bases. J was trimmed by 1 base and V by 6 bases; bases with no gene match: 5. The CDR3 length is 15 residues. From germline, CDR1 is SNHLY and CDR2 FYNNEI.

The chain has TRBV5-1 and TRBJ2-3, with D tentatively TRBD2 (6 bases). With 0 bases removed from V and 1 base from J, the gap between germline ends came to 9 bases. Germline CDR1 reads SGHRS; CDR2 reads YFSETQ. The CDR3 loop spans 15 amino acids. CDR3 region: CASSLDGGGTDTQYF. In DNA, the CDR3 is TGCGCCAGCAGCTTGGACGGCGGGGGCACAGATACGCAGTATTTT.

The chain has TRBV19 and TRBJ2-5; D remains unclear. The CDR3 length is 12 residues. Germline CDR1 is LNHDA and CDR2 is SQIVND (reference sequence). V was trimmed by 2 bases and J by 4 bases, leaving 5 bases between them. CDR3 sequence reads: CASSISGETQYF. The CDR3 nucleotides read TGTGCCAGTAGTATATCCGGAGAGACCCAGTACTTC. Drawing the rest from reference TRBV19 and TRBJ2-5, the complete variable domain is DGGITQSPKYLFRKEGQNVTLSCEQNLNHDAMYWYRQDPGQGLRLIYYSQIVNDFQKGDIAEGYSVSREKKESFPLTVTSAQKNPTAFYLCASSISGETQYFGPGTRLLVL.

The CDR3 coding sequence is TGTGCCAGCAGCCATAATCGGTATGCTTCTCAAGAGACCCAGTACTTC. Translating it yields CASSHNRYASQETQYF. The gene calls are TRBV13 and TRBJ2-5, with D uncertain. Looked up from germline, CDR1 is PRHDT and CDR2 is FYEKMQ (reference sequence). V was clipped by 5 bases and J by 2 bases, with 18 bases between them. The CDR3 has 16 amino acids.

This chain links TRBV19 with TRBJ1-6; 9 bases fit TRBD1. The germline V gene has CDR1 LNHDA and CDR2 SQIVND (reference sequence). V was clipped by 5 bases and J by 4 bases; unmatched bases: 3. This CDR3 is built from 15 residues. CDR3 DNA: TGTGCCAGTAGTTCCGGACAGGGGTATAATTCACCCCTCCACTTT. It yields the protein CASSSGQGYNSPLHF.

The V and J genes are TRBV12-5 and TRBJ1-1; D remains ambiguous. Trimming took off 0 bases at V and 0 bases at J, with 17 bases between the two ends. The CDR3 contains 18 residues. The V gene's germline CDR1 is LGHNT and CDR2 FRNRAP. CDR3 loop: CASGLVALAGRMNTEAFF. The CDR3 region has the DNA TGTGCTAGTGGTTTGGTAGCCCTGGCAGGTCGAATGAACACTGAAGCTTTCTTT.

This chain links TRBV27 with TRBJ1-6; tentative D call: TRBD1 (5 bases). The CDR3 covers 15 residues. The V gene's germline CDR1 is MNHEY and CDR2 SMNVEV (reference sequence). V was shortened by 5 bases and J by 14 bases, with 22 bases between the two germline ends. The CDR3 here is CASSPPPGLGGTLHF. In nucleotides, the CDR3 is TGTGCCAGCAGTCCGCCCCCAGGTCTCGGGGGAACCCTCCACTTT.

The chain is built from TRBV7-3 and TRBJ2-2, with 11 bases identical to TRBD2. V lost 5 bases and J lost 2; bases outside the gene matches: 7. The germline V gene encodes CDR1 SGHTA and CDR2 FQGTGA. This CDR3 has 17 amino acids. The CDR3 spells CASSPTGTSGNTGELFF. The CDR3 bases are TGTGCCAGCAGCCCGACCGGGACTAGCGGAAACACCGGGGAGCTGTTTTTT.

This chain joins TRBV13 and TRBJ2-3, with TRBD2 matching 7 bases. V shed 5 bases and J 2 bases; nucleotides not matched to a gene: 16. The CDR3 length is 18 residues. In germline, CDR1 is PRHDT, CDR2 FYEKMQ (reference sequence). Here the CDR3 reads CASSQQPPSGGSTDTQYF. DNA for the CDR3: TGTGCCAGCAGCCAACAACCTCCTAGCGGAGGTTCCACAGATACGCAGTATTTT.

CDR3: CASSQLDRGSYEQYF. The CDR3 DNA is TGTGCCAGCAGCCAGCTGGACAGGGGGTCCTACGAGCAGTACTTC. The gene calls are TRBV4-2 and TRBJ2-7; 10 bases match TRBD1. Germline V gene lookup returns CDR1 LGHNA and CDR2 YNFKEQ. CDR3 length: 15 residues. With 3 bases clipped from V and 1 base from J, the junction kept 3 bases outside the gene matches.

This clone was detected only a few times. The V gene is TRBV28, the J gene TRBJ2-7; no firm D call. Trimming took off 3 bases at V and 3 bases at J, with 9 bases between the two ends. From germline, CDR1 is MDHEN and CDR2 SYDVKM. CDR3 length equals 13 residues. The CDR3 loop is CASSLKRYYEQYF. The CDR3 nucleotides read TGTGCCAGCAGTTTGAAACGGTACTACGAGCAGTACTTC.

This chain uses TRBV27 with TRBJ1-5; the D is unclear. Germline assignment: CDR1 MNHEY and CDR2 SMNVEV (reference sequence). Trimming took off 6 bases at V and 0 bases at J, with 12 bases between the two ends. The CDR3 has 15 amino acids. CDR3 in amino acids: CASRGLRVSNQPQHF. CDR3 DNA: TGTGCCAGCAGAGGATTGCGGGTTAGCAATCAGCCCCAGCATTTT.

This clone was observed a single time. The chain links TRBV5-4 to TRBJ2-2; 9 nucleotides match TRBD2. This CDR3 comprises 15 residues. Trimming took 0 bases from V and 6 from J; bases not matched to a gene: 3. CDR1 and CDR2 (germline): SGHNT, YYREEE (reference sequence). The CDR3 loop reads CASSLASGVSGELFF. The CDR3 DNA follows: TGTGCCAGCAGCTTGGCTAGCGGGGTGTCCGGGGAGCTGTTTTTT.

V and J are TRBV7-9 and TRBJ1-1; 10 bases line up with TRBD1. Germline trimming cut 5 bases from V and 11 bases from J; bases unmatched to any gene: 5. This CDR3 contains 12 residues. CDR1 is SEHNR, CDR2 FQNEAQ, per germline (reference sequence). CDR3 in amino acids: CASSRDRGSAFF. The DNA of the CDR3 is TGTGCCAGCAGCAGGGACAGGGGATCGGCTTTCTTT.

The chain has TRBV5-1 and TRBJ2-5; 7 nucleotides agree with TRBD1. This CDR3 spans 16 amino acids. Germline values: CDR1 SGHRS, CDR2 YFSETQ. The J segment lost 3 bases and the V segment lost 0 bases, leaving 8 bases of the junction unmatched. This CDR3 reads CASSLGGTDLKETQYF. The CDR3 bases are TGCGCCAGCAGCTTGGGGGGGACAGACCTTAAAGAGACCCAGTACTTC.

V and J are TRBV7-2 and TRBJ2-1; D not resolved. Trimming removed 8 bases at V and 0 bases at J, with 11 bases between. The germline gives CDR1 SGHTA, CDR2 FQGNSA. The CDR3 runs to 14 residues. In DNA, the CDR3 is TGTGCCAGCCTGATTGATAGCTCCTACAATGAGCAGTTCTTC. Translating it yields CASLIDSSYNEQFF. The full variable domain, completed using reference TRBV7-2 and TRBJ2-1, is GAGVSQSPSNKVTEKGKDVELRCDPISGHTALYWYRQSLGQGLEFLIYFQGNSAPDKSGLPSDRFSAERTGGSVSTLTIQRTQQEDSAVYLCASLIDSSYNEQFFGPGTRLTVL.

CDR3 residues: CASSRGLAGAWETQYF. The CDR3 nucleotides are TGTGCCAGCAGCCGAGGCTTGGCAGGGGCCTGGGAGACCCAGTACTTC. The rearrangement joins TRBV7-2 to TRBJ2-5; TRBD1 might be the D (6 bases). The V end lost 5 bases, the J end lost 5 bases, and 21 bases lay between the germline ends. The CDR3 extends over 16 amino acids. Germline V gene data show CDR1 as SGHTA and CDR2 as FQGNSA.

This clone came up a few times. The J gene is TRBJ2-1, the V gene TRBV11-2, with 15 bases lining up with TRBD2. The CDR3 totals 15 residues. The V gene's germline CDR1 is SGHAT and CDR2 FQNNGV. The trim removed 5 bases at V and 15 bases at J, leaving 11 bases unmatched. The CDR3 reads CASSLLGLAGGPGFF. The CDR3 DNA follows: TGTGCCAGCAGCCTGTTGGGACTAGCGGGAGGCCCGGGGTTCTTC.

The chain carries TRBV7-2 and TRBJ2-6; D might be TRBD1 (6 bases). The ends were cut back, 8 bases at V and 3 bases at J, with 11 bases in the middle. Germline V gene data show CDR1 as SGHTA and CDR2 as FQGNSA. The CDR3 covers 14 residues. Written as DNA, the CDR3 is TGTGCCAGCGGACAGAATTTTGGGGCCAACGTCCTGACTTTC. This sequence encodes CASGQNFGANVLTF.

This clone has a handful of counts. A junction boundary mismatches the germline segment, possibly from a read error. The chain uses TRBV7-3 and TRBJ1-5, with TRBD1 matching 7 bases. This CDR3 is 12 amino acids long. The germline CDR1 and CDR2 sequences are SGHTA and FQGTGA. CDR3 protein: CGQVDGGQPQHF. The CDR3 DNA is TGCGGACAGGTGGACGGGGGTCAGCCCCAGCATTTT.

The CDR3 coding sequence is TGCGCCAGCAGCTTCGGGTCAGAGAACACTGAAGCTTTCTTT. Its protein product is CASSFGSENTEAFF. The gene calls are TRBV5-1 and TRBJ1-1; D gene uncertain. The V end lost 2 bases, the J end lost 1 base, and 9 bases lay between the germline ends. There are 14 residues in the CDR3. Looked up from germline, CDR1 is SGHRS and CDR2 is YFSETQ.

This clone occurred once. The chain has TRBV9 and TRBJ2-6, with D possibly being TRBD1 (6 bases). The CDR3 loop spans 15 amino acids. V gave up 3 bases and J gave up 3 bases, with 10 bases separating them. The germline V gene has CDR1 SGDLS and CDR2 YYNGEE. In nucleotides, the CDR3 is TGTGCCAGCAGCGAGAGGACAGATGGGGCCAACGTCCTGACTTTC. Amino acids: CASSERTDGANVLTF.

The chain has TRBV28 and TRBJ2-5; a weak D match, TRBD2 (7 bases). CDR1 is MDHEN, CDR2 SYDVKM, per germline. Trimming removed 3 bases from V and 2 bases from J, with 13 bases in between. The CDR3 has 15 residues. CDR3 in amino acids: CASSFGGGQQETQYF. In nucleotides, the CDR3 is TGTGCCAGCAGTTTTGGGGGGGGCCAGCAAGAGACCCAGTACTTC.

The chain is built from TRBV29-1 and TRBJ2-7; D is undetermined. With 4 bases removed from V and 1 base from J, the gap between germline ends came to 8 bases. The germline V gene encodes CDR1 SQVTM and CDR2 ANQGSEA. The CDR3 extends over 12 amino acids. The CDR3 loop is CSVVVGSYEQYF. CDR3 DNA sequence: TGCAGCGTTGTCGTCGGGTCCTACGAGCAGTACTTC.

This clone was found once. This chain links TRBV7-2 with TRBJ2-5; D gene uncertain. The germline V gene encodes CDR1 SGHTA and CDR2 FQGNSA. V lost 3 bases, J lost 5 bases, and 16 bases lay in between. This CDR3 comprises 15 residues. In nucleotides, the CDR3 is TGTGCCAGCAGCTTCAGCAGCAGCTTGCGGGAGACCCAGTACTTC. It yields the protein CASSFSSSLRETQYF.

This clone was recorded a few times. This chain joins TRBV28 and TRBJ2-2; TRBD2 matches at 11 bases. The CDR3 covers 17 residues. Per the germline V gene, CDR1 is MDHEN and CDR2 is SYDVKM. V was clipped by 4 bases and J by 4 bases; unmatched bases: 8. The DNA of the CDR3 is TGTGCCAGCAGTTACCTAGCGGGGGGCAGGGGCACCGGGGAGCTGTTTTTT. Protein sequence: CASSYLAGGRGTGELFF.